This T cell receptor (beta chain) was recovered during a study of cytomegalovirus exposure and HLA in healthy donors. Regarding the study as a whole: Usually a TCR sequence was rare, but some public TCRs were found in many donors.

Researchers ran the PCR with 60 Vbeta and 13 Jbeta primers. Per the original methods: Tens of millions of unique TCR beta chains, roughly 10 million shared, were counted in a later analysis. Profiled with immunoSEQ multiplex PCR; TCRdb holds only in-frame clones, not every one. D and trimming were read from the DNA, whereas the V and J calls and clone size are those reported in that table. The table lists under 200,000 clones, approximately 81% of them singletons, with around 2.6% in the top ten. On this clone: Its antigen is still unknown.

The CDR3 consists of 18 residues. The ends lost 3 bases at V and 7 bases at J; junction bases unmatched: 16. Germline V CDR1 and CDR2: SNHLY, FYNNEI. The rearrangement uses TRBV2 and TRBJ1-5; 9 bases fit TRBD1. This TCR derives from a female donor in good health and CMV-seronegative. Sequencing was done on a sample of PBMCs. The CDR3 is CASSEPLRDRDFGQPQHF. CDR3 sequence (DNA): TGTGCCAGCAGTGAGCCCCTCCGGGACAGGGATTTTGGCCAGCCCCAGCATTTT.